One and the same sample provided the 16 T cell receptor beta chains below, sequenced in a study of memory CD4+ T cells and cytomegalovirus serostatus (dated by TCRdb to 2018 to 2020). A FACSAria II was used to sort memory CD4+ T cells, defined as single viable CD3+CD4+CD8-CD45RO+ cells. The library was prepared using the immunoSEQ multiplex PCR assay. Entries here come from immuneACCESS through TCRdb and include only in-frame sequences with V and J called. Some clones fail to appear in such tables; in the studies checked, an unresolved V gene covers under half of the shortfall, and the cause of the remainder is unknown. The sample profile shows 60,000 or so clones; under 90% of them were found once. The ten top clones hold around 0.5% of the sample. The sequenced material came from memory CD4+ T cells from blood. The receptor source for this set is an adult in good health and CMV-seronegative. Some clones in this sample may be carry-over from other donors' samples.

The V call is TRBV6-5, the J call TRBJ1-4, with D unclear. V shed 5 bases and J shed 0 bases, with 10 bases lying between them. CDR3 length equals 15 residues. Germline V CDR1 and CDR2: MNHEY, SVGAGI. This CDR3 is CASSRMAATNEKLFF. The CDR3 DNA reads TGTGCCAGCAGTCGAATGGCTGCAACTAATGAAAAACTGTTTTTT.

The rearrangement uses TRBV5-6 and TRBJ2-6; D remains unclear. Germline V CDR1 and CDR2: SGHDT, YYEEEE. This CDR3 region has 15 residues. The V gene lost 3 bases and the J gene lost 3 bases, with 10 bases spanning the gap. The CDR3 protein is CASSSAGVGANVLTF. As DNA, the CDR3 is TGTGCCAGCAGCTCTGCTGGGGTTGGGGCCAACGTCCTGACTTTC.

The chain recombines TRBV30 with TRBJ2-3; 7 positions agree with TRBD1. The ends lost 0 bases at V and 9 bases at J; junction bases unmatched: 9. CDR3 length: 14 residues. Germline V gene data show CDR1 as GTSNPN and CDR2 as SVGIG (reference sequence). CDR3 residues: CAWSVLSGGATQYF. In DNA, the CDR3 is TGTGCCTGGAGTGTACTATCAGGGGGTGCGACGCAGTATTTT.

This clone was counted between two and nine times. This chain links TRBV2 with TRBJ1-1; the D gene is possibly TRBD1 (5 bases). Trimming stripped 2 bases from V and 1 base from J, with 11 bases between. CDR3 length equals 15 residues. Germline CDR1 reads SNHLY; CDR2 reads FYNNEI. The CDR3 nucleotides are TGTGCCAGCAGTGAATCGGCAGGGCAGAACACTGAAGCTTTCTTT. It codes for CASSESAGQNTEAFF.

This clone was recorded a few times. V gene TRBV9 combines with J gene TRBJ1-1; TRBD1 might be the D (6 bases). The germline gives CDR1 SGDLS, CDR2 YYNGEE. The V and J ends lost 3 bases and 1 base respectively, with 10 bases between them. CDR3 size: 14 residues. CDR3 residues: CASSEGVSNTEAFF. In DNA form, the CDR3 reads TGTGCCAGCAGCGAGGGGGTGTCGAACACTGAAGCTTTCTTT. Variable domain in full (rest from reference TRBV9 and TRBJ1-1): DSGVTQTPKHLITATGQRVTLRCSPRSGDLSVYWYQQSLDQGLQFLIQYYNGEERAKGNILERFSAQQFPDLHSELNLSSLELGDSALYFCASSEGVSNTEAFFGQGTRLTVV.

The chain couples TRBV9 to TRBJ2-2, with 8 bases fitting TRBD2. Germline V gene sequence: CDR1 SGDLS, CDR2 YYNGEE. The CDR3 is 17 amino acids. After removal of 0 bases from V and 7 bases from J, the junction contained 11 bases not matched to a gene. Here the CDR3 DNA reads TGTGCCAGCAGCGTAGTATCGTTGGGGACTAGTTACGGGGAGCTGTTTTTT. As protein: CASSVVSLGTSYGELFF.

By frequency in the sample, this clone is medium-sized. The CDR3 DNA follows: TGTGCCATCAGTGCCGCGAGAGATAGCAATCAGCCCCAGCATTTT. Protein sequence: CAISAARDSNQPQHF. The chain is built from TRBV10-3 and TRBJ1-5, with unresolved D. Deletions cut 4 bases from V and 0 bases from J, with 10 bases between. The V gene's germline CDR1 is ENHRY and CDR2 SYGVKD. This CDR3 spans 15 amino acids.

J is TRBJ2-7 and V is TRBV6-5, with 10 nucleotides matching TRBD2. Trimming removed 7 bases from V and 4 bases from J; junction bases left unmatched: 10. Germline CDR1 reads MNHEY; CDR2 reads SVGAGI. CDR3 length: 15 amino acids. The CDR3 nucleotides are TGTGCCAGCAAACGTGCGACTAGCGGGCCTTACGAGCAGTACTTC. This encodes CASKRATSGPYEQYF.

This chain uses TRBV7-9 with TRBJ2-1, with D possibly matching TRBD2 (7 bases). The CDR3 has 16 residues. V was shortened by 5 bases and J by 6 bases, with 20 bases between the two germline ends. CDR1 is SEHNR and CDR2 is FQNEAQ in the germline V gene (reference sequence). The CDR3 nucleotides read TGTGCCAGCAGCCTCCCAGGGGATGGGAGGGTCAATGAGCAGTTCTTC. Its protein is CASSLPGDGRVNEQFF.

This clone was detected a few times. The chain employs TRBV30 and TRBJ1-1, with 9 bases lining up with TRBD1. V lost 3 bases and J lost 1; bases outside the gene matches: 6. Germline lookup yields CDR1 GTSNPN and CDR2 SVGIG (reference sequence). CDR3 length: 15 amino acids. The CDR3 sequence is CAWSAKTGGNTEAFF. The CDR3 DNA reads as TGTGCCTGGAGCGCTAAGACAGGGGGGAACACTGAAGCTTTCTTT.

V gene TRBV10-3 combines with J gene TRBJ2-7; 7 bases fit TRBD2. After removal of 7 bases from V and 3 bases from J, the junction contained 6 bases not matched to a gene. This CDR3 spans 13 amino acids. Germline values: CDR1 ENHRY, CDR2 SYGVKD. The CDR3 bases are TGTGCCATCACAAGGGCTAGCGGCTACGAGCAGTACTTC. Amino acids: CAITRASGYEQYF.

This chain uses TRBV18 with TRBJ1-4; D is uncertain. Germline assignment: CDR1 KGHSH and CDR2 LQKENI. The V end lost 6 bases, the J end lost 4 bases, and 6 bases lay between the germline ends. This CDR3 spans 12 amino acids. CDR3 DNA: TGTGCCAGCTCCCGGAATAATGAAAAACTGTTTTTT. Its protein is CASSRNNEKLFF.

This chain links TRBV19 with TRBJ2-5, with 9 bases lining up with TRBD1. The J segment lost 4 bases and the V segment lost 5 bases, leaving 8 bases of the junction unmatched. This CDR3 contains 15 residues. CDR1 and CDR2 (germline): LNHDA, SQIVND (reference sequence). CDR3 loop: CASSPRTGERETQYF. CDR3 nucleotides: TGTGCCAGTAGTCCACGGACAGGGGAAAGAGAGACCCAGTACTTC.

The chain employs TRBV7-2 and TRBJ2-7; TRBD2 is a possible D gene (5 bases). CDR1 is SGHTA, CDR2 FQGNSA, per germline. V was pared by 5 bases and J by 2 bases, with 13 bases between. The CDR3 extends over 14 amino acids. The CDR3 loop reads CASSPARGPYEQYF. The CDR3 nucleotides are TGTGCCAGCAGCCCCGCCCGAGGGCCCTACGAGCAGTACTTC.

The genes are TRBV28 and TRBJ1-2; 10 bases line up with TRBD1. V lost 9 bases and J lost 8; bases outside the gene matches: 3. Germline CDR1 reads MDHEN; CDR2 reads SYDVKM. This CDR3 has 11 residues. The CDR3 DNA reads as TGTGCCAGTGGGACAGGGGAAGGCTACACCTTC. It translates to CASGTGEGYTF.

In this sample, this clone turned up once. The chain links TRBV6-1 to TRBJ1-1; D is perhaps TRBD1 (6 bases). CDR3 length: 13 residues. The V end lost 6 bases, the J end lost 6 bases, and 14 bases lay between the germline ends. The germline V gene has CDR1 MNHNS and CDR2 SASEGT. The CDR3 protein is CASRETGFPEAFF. DNA for the CDR3: TGTGCCAGCAGAGAGACAGGCTTCCCTGAAGCTTTCTTT.